This note documents a single T cell receptor (beta chain) sequence. Antigen unknown. PCR was performed using 60 Vbeta and 13 Jbeta primers. Repertoires were generated with immunoSEQ multiplex PCR, while TCRdb's copy carries only in-frame clones and drops some. The sample comprises some 150,000 clones, about two thirds of which are singletons, and approximately 4% rests with the top ten. The sample is drawn from a study of cytomegalovirus exposure and HLA in healthy donors. Study conclusions and caveats: Later analysis identified several of the most significant clusters that appeared linked to common viral pathogens. Solely CMV serostatus was available to characterize immune exposure.

This CDR3 spans 12 amino acids. With 5 bases removed from V and 0 bases from J, the gap between germline ends came to 3 bases. Germline CDR1 is SGHVS and CDR2 is FQNEAQ. Sequencing input: PBMCs. The V and J genes are TRBV7-8 and TRBJ2-3; D unresolved. The clonotype originates from a man in his fifties or sixties in good health and CMV-seropositive. The CDR3 reads CASSPSTDTQYF. The CDR3 coding sequence is TGTGCCAGCAGCCCGAGCACAGATACGCAGTATTTT. Full variable domain (rest looked up from reference TRBV7-8 and TRBJ2-3): GAGVSQSPRYKVAKRGQDVALRCDPISGHVSLFWYQQALGQGPEFLTYFQNEAQLDKSGLPSDRFFAERPEGSVSTLKIQRTQQEDSAVYLCASSPSTDTQYFGPGTRLTVL.